Below are 24 T cell receptor beta chains sequenced from a single sample in a study of a mutant IDH1 vaccine in newly diagnosed glioma. Time point given: week 23, last vaccination. Alongside topical imiquimod, each dose of vaccine comprised 300 ug of mutant IDH1 20-mer peptide. Method: immunoSEQ multiplex PCR; TCRdb's copy keeps in-frame clones and lacks some. This sample has approximately 62,000 clones, with 80% to 90% found just once. Their cognate antigens are unknown. The sequences come from PBMCs, collected from a glioma patient whose treatment included an IDH1 peptide vaccine. All receptors come from a young man with glioma.

The rearrangement uses TRBV5-8 and TRBJ2-5, with D uncertain. Germline CDR1 reads SGHTS; CDR2 reads YDEGEE. The ends were cut back, 1 base at V and 1 base at J, with 8 bases in the middle. The CDR3 totals 14 residues. CDR3 nucleotides: TGTGCCAGCAGCTTGCGGGTTTCCCAAGAGACCCAGTACTTC. It codes for CASSLRVSQETQYF.

The chain employs TRBV4-1 and TRBJ1-5; the match to TRBD1 covers 8 bases. J lost 4 bases, V lost 4 bases, and 6 bases had no gene match. The CDR3 runs 15 residues. Looked up from germline, CDR1 is MGHRA and CDR2 is YSYEKL. CDR3 in amino acids: CASSLGTGVNQPQHF. Here the CDR3 DNA reads TGCGCCAGCAGCCTCGGGACAGGCGTAAATCAGCCCCAGCATTTT.

The gene calls are TRBV5-1 and TRBJ1-2; D call uncertain. Per the germline V gene, CDR1 is SGHRS and CDR2 is YFSETQ. V was cut by 0 bases and J by 3 bases, with 12 bases left in between. The CDR3 is made up of 15 amino acids. CDR3 residues: CASSLAGLAYYGYTF. The CDR3 bases are TGCGCCAGCAGCTTGGCCGGGTTGGCATACTATGGCTACACCTTC.

The chain has TRBV14 and TRBJ1-6; D possibly corresponds to TRBD1 (5 bases). The V end lost 4 bases, the J end lost 9 bases, and 13 bases lay between the germline ends. Per the germline V gene, CDR1 is SGHDN and CDR2 is FVKESK. The CDR3 totals 14 residues. The DNA for the CDR3 is TGTGCCAGCAGCCCTAGGGGACTCCTTTCACCCCTCCACTTT. Its translation is CASSPRGLLSPLHF. Based on the CDR3 plus reference TRBV14 and TRBJ1-6, the full variable domain is EAGVTQFPSHSVIEKGQTVTLRCDPISGHDNLYWYRRVMGKEIKFLLHFVKESKQDESGMPNNRFLAERTGGTYSTLKVQPAELEDSGVYFCASSPRGLLSPLHFGNGTRLTVT.

The sample holds many counts of this clone. The chain combines TRBV10-3 with TRBJ2-3; either TRBD1 or TRBD2 may supply D (7 bases each). Trimming shortened V by 2 bases and J by 0 bases, and 24 bases separated the two germline ends. The CDR3 length is 20 residues. CDR1 and CDR2 (germline): ENHRY, SYGVKD. The CDR3 loop is CAISEPLRGGGGASTDTQYF. CDR3 DNA sequence: TGTGCCATCAGTGAGCCCCTCAGGGGGGGCGGGGGCGCTAGCACAGATACGCAGTATTTT.

V is TRBV7-9 and J is TRBJ1-1, with D possibly TRBD1 on 5 matching bases. Looked up from germline, CDR1 is SEHNR and CDR2 is FQNEAQ (reference sequence). CDR3 length equals 14 residues. V dropped 7 bases and J dropped 1 base, with 13 bases sitting between them. CDR3 residues: CASTVSQGNTEAFF. The CDR3 coding sequence is TGTGCCAGCACCGTATCGCAGGGGAACACTGAAGCTTTCTTT.

The V and J genes are TRBV9 and TRBJ2-7, with D tentatively TRBD1 (7 bases). The CDR3 loop spans 15 amino acids. With 2 bases removed from V and 2 bases from J, the gap between germline ends came to 14 bases. From germline, CDR1 is SGDLS and CDR2 YYNGEE. The CDR3 DNA follows: TGTGCCAGCAGCGTTACAGGGGACTCCCCCTACGAGCAGTACTTC. It codes for CASSVTGDSPYEQYF.

The chain carries TRBV2 and TRBJ1-6; D unclear. Germline V gene sequence: CDR1 SNHLY, CDR2 FYNNEI. Trimming took 3 bases from V and 6 from J, leaving 6 bases between them. The CDR3 sequence is 13 residues long. The CDR3 bases are TGTGCCAGCAGTGACAGGTTTAATTCACCCCTCCACTTT. Translation: CASSDRFNSPLHF.

The V call is TRBV28, the J call TRBJ2-1, with 10 bases that match TRBD1. The germline V gene has CDR1 MDHEN and CDR2 SYDVKM. Trimming at V came to 6 bases and at J to 5 bases, leaving 10 bases not matched to a gene. The CDR3 contains 16 residues. The CDR3 nucleotides read TGTGCCAGCAGCACCCGACAGGGGGCTTTAGACAATGAGCAGTTCTTC. Translated, it gives CASSTRQGALDNEQFF.

The J gene is TRBJ1-1, the V gene TRBV27; 7 bases fit TRBD1. V dropped 2 bases and J dropped 7; count of bases not matched to a gene: 7. Germline CDR1 is MNHEY and CDR2 is SMNVEV (reference sequence). The CDR3 extends over 14 amino acids. The CDR3 DNA reads TGTGCCAGCAGTTTAGGCGGACAGGTGGATGAAGCTTTCTTT. Translating gives CASSLGGQVDEAFF.

Remarks on this clone: The junction departs from the called germline gene at one end, perhaps through a read error. Here the CDR3 reads CASSSGALEAFF. The CDR3, as DNA: TGCGCCAGCAGTTCAGGGGCCCTTGAAGCTTTCTTT. The chain combines TRBV6-1 with TRBJ1-1; the D gene is possibly TRBD1 (6 bases). The CDR3 is made up of 12 amino acids. The V gene's germline CDR1 is MNHNS and CDR2 SASEGT.

The genes are TRBV19 and TRBJ1-5; D might be TRBD1 (5 bases). Trimming cost V 4 bases and J 4 bases, with 11 bases left between them. Germline V CDR1 and CDR2: LNHDA, SQIVND (reference sequence). The length of the CDR3 is 14 residues. CDR3 bases: TGTGCCAGTAGTACGGGACGGCAAAATCAGCCCCAGCATTTT. This sequence encodes CASSTGRQNQPQHF.

The chain links TRBV2 to TRBJ2-5; the D gene is possibly TRBD2 (6 bases). The J call may be in error: the DNA end matches TRBJ2-7 better. CDR1 is SNHLY, CDR2 FYNNEI, per germline. The length of the CDR3 is 13 residues. The CDR3: CASLAGTPYEQYF. DNA for the CDR3: TGTGCCAGCTTGGCGGGGACCCCCTACGAGCAGTACTTC.

J is TRBJ2-5 and V is TRBV7-6; 8 nucleotides match TRBD2. There are 16 residues in the CDR3. The germline gives CDR1 SGHVS, CDR2 FNYEAQ. The junction had 10 bases not matched to a gene; V was cut back by 5 bases and J by 2 bases. CDR3 region: CASSHWWRGAQETQYF. CDR3 sequence (DNA): TGTGCCAGCAGCCACTGGTGGCGGGGGGCGCAAGAGACCCAGTACTTC.

This clone has only one observation. V gene TRBV6-1 combines with J gene TRBJ1-5; D not resolved. This CDR3 is built from 13 residues. Trimming left V 4 bases short and J 8 bases short, with 12 bases between. In germline, CDR1 is MNHNS, CDR2 SASEGT. The CDR3 here is CASSVGRSEPQHF. The CDR3 DNA reads TGTGCCAGCAGTGTAGGGCGGAGTGAGCCCCAGCATTTT.

The genes are TRBV4-1 and TRBJ2-1; D not resolved. The germline V and J ends were trimmed by 4 bases and 8 bases, with 12 bases remaining between them. This CDR3 is 13 amino acids long. CDR1 is MGHRA and CDR2 is YSYEKL in the germline V gene. CDR3 DNA sequence: TGCGCCAGCAGCCTATCCGTTGTGGATGAGCAGTTCTTC. This codes for CASSLSVVDEQFF.

This chain connects TRBV6-5 to TRBJ1-2; D remains ambiguous. Germline CDR1 and CDR2: MNHEY and SVGAGI. Trimming took off 0 bases at V and 7 bases at J, with 12 bases between the two ends. The CDR3 extends over 14 amino acids. The CDR3 region is CASSYSNGKGGYTF. In nucleotides, the CDR3 is TGTGCCAGCAGTTACTCGAACGGGAAGGGTGGCTACACCTTC.

The CDR3 nucleotides read TGTGCCAGCAGCCACCGCATGGACAGGGGGCCGTTCCAAGAGACCCAGTACTTC. Amino acids: CASSHRMDRGPFQETQYF. The chain couples TRBV4-2 to TRBJ2-5, with 11 positions matching TRBD1. CDR1 and CDR2 from the germline V gene are LGHNA and YNFKEQ. J gave up 1 base and V 3 bases, and 10 bases lay outside the gene matches. The CDR3 is made up of 18 amino acids.

The rearrangement links TRBV2 to TRBJ2-1, with D hard to call. Germline V gene sequence: CDR1 SNHLY, CDR2 FYNNEI. The CDR3 is 12 amino acids. Trimming took 6 bases from V and 6 from J, leaving 9 bases between them. As DNA, the CDR3 is TGTGCCAGCAGGGTAGATATCAATGAGCAGTTCTTC. This gives the protein CASRVDINEQFF. Filled out from reference TRBV2 and TRBJ2-1, the complete variable domain reads EPEVTQTPSHQVTQMGQEVILRCVPISNHLYFYWYRQILGQKVEFLVSFYNNEISEKSEIFDDQFSVERPDGSNFTLKIRSTKLEDSAMYFCASRVDINEQFFGPGTRLTVL.

The rearrangement links TRBV6-5 to TRBJ1-2, with no clear D. The CDR3 has 14 amino acids. Germline loops: CDR1 MNHEY, CDR2 SVGAGI. V dropped 2 bases and J dropped 8 bases, with 15 bases sitting between them. The CDR3 loop reads CASSYTQEVRGYTF. In DNA, the CDR3 is TGTGCCAGCAGTTACACCCAAGAGGTACGAGGCTACACCTTC.

This chain links TRBV10-3 with TRBJ1-1; no definite D call. Germline V gene sequence: CDR1 ENHRY, CDR2 SYGVKD. The V gene lost 5 bases and the J gene lost 9 bases, with 19 bases spanning the gap. The CDR3 is 14 residues long. As DNA, the CDR3 is TGTGCCATCAGTACGATGGACGGACTTAATAAAGCTTTCTTT. Translation: CAISTMDGLNKAFF.

The chain combines TRBV11-2 with TRBJ2-1; no clear D gene. V was cut by 5 bases and J by 8 bases, with 13 bases left in between. Per the germline V gene, CDR1 is SGHAT and CDR2 is FQNNGV. The CDR3 has 13 residues. The CDR3 here is CASSPWTAHEQFF. The CDR3 nucleotides read TGTGCCAGCAGCCCCTGGACGGCCCATGAGCAGTTCTTC. The full variable domain, rest sourced from reference TRBV11-2 and TRBJ2-1, is EAGVAQSPRYKIIEKRQSVAFWCNPISGHATLYWYQQILGQGPKLLIQFQNNGVVDDSQLPKDRFSAERLKGVDSTLKIQPAKLEDSAVYLCASSPWTAHEQFFGPGTRLTVL.

This rearrangement joins TRBV5-1 to TRBJ1-2; D ambiguous. V was cut by 0 bases and J by 6 bases, with 12 bases left in between. CDR1 and CDR2 from the germline V gene are SGHRS and YFSETQ. The CDR3 sequence is 14 residues long. As DNA, the CDR3 is TGCGCCAGCAGCTTGGCCGCGGTTAGGGATGGCTACACCTTC. Translated, it gives CASSLAAVRDGYTF.

The V gene is TRBV6-6, the J gene TRBJ2-2, with D perhaps given as TRBD1 or TRBD2 (5 bases each). The CDR3 spans 16 residues. The V and J ends lost 5 bases and 5 bases respectively, with 18 bases between them. The germline V gene encodes CDR1 MNHNY and CDR2 SVGAGI (reference sequence). The CDR3 is CASSPFFPRGTGELFF. The CDR3 nucleotides are TGTGCCAGCAGTCCCTTCTTCCCGAGGGGTACCGGGGAGCTGTTTTTT.